A single sample is the source of the 13 T cell receptor beta chains below, sequenced in a study of blood T cell repertoires in COVID-19. Sequencing used immunoSEQ multiplex PCR; TCRdb keeps in-frame clones, though not all of them. The repertoire holds 310,000 or so clones, roughly 90% seen once, with around 1.1% in the top ten. The sequenced sample consisted of PBMCs or T cells enriched from blood (not recorded which). The source of these receptors is a woman aged 25 to 39 who had recovered from COVID-19.

The count of this clone is one. This chain uses TRBV19 with TRBJ2-2; 12 bases agree with TRBD2. The V gene end was trimmed by 7 bases and the J gene end by 8 bases; junction bases not matched to a gene: 8. The V gene's germline CDR1 is LNHDA and CDR2 SQIVND (reference sequence). The CDR3 contains 15 residues. CDR3: CASTGLAGGLGELFF. In DNA form, the CDR3 reads TGTGCCAGTACCGGCCTAGCGGGAGGGTTGGGGGAGCTGTTTTTT.

The table lists this clone with a count of one. J is TRBJ2-1 and V is TRBV18, with 15 bases lining up with TRBD2. Germline CDR1 is KGHSH and CDR2 is LQKENI. The length of the CDR3 is 17 residues. V was pared by 3 bases and J by 7 bases, with 7 bases of the junction left unmatched. Here the CDR3 DNA reads TGTGCCAGCTCACCGGGGACTAGCGGGGGGTACTCGAATGAGCAGTTCTTC. Its protein is CASSPGTSGGYSNEQFF.

The chain is built from TRBV5-5 and TRBJ1-4; TRBD1 matches at 7 bases. The CDR3 consists of 13 residues. CDR1 is SGHKS, CDR2 YYEKEE, per germline (reference sequence). V gave up 7 bases and J gave up 3 bases; unmatched junction bases: 3. The CDR3 nucleotides read TGTGCCAGCTGTAGGGGGCCTAATGAAAAACTGTTTTTT. Protein product: CASCRGPNEKLFF.

The chain has TRBV19 and TRBJ1-2; D unresolved. This CDR3 region has 15 residues. Germline V CDR1 and CDR2: LNHDA, SQIVND (reference sequence). V was cut by 3 bases and J by 6 bases, with 17 bases left in between. The CDR3, as DNA: TGTGCCAGTAGTATTTGGGGAGGGAGGAAGGATGGCTACACCTTC. This encodes CASSIWGGRKDGYTF. Full variable domain (rest looked up from reference TRBV19 and TRBJ1-2): DGGITQSPKYLFRKEGQNVTLSCEQNLNHDAMYWYRQDPGQGLRLIYYSQIVNDFQKGDIAEGYSVSREKKESFPLTVTSAQKNPTAFYLCASSIWGGRKDGYTFGSGTRLTVV.

The J gene is TRBJ2-3, the V gene TRBV9; D might be TRBD2 (6 bases). Germline CDR1 is SGDLS and CDR2 is YYNGEE. V lost 4 bases and J 2 bases, leaving 11 bases between the germline ends. The CDR3 is 14 amino acids. CDR3 residues: CASSFGLHTDTQYF. DNA of the CDR3: TGTGCCAGCAGCTTCGGACTACACACAGATACGCAGTATTTT.

The chain links TRBV19 to TRBJ2-1, with TRBD2 identical over 12 bases. Germline CDR1 and CDR2: LNHDA and SQIVND (reference sequence). The CDR3 has 14 amino acids. Trimming took 7 bases from V and 6 from J; bases not matched to a gene: 4. The CDR3, as DNA: TGTGCCAGTACCCGGACTAGCGGGGCCAATGAGCAGTTCTTC. Protein product: CASTRTSGANEQFF.

This clone was recorded only once. In the same sample, other DNA sequences code for this CDR3. The genes are TRBV7-9 and TRBJ1-5; D is unclear. The CDR3 totals 13 residues. V lost 2 bases, J lost 4 bases, and 6 bases lay in between. The germline CDR1 and CDR2 sequences are SEHNR and FQNEAQ (reference sequence). CDR3 region: CASSLNSNQPQHF. The CDR3, as DNA: TGTGCCAGCAGCTTAAATTCTAATCAGCCCCAGCATTTT.

The CDR3 nucleotides are TGCGCCAGCAGCCAAGGCGAGACAGGGTATACCTACGAGCAGTACTTC. Protein sequence: CASSQGETGYTYEQYF. V gene TRBV4-3 combines with J gene TRBJ2-7; TRBD1 matches 7 bases. V was clipped by 1 base and J by 2 bases; unmatched bases: 8. Germline CDR1 LGHNA, CDR2 YSLEER. The CDR3 is 16 residues long.

The chain uses TRBV2 and TRBJ2-5; 9 bases match TRBD1. Trimming at V came to 4 bases and at J to 5 bases, leaving 8 bases not matched to a gene. Germline V gene data show CDR1 as SNHLY and CDR2 as FYNNEI. The CDR3 extends over 15 amino acids. The CDR3 nucleotides read TGTGCCAGCAGTGGAGGGACAGGGCTGGTCGAGACCCAGTACTTC. This gives the protein CASSGGTGLVETQYF.

The genes are TRBV7-9 and TRBJ2-7; tentative D call: TRBD2 (6 bases). The V gene's germline CDR1 is SEHNR and CDR2 FQNEAQ (reference sequence). With 4 bases removed from V and 0 bases from J, the gap between germline ends came to 13 bases. The CDR3 length is 15 residues. The DNA for the CDR3 is TGTGCCAGCAGCTCGCGGGGCCCTAGCTCCTACGAGCAGTACTTC. Translating gives CASSSRGPSSYEQYF.

The chain uses TRBV6-6 and TRBJ1-3; 7 positions agree with TRBD1. V lost 9 bases, J lost 9 bases, and 5 bases stayed unmatched. The CDR3 length is 11 residues. The germline CDR1 and CDR2 sequences are MNHNY and SVGAGI (reference sequence). CDR3 sequence (DNA): TGTGCCAGTACAGGGGTGAGCACCATATATTTT. Its protein is CASTGVSTIYF.

Points on this clone: At one end, the junction sequence differs from germline, possibly due to a read error. The chain combines TRBV3-1 (or the pseudogene TRBV3-2) with TRBJ1-4; 9 bases align to TRBD1. The germline gives CDR1 LGHDT, CDR2 YNNKEL (reference sequence). The CDR3 has 15 residues. In nucleotides, the CDR3 is TGTGCCAGCAGTTTACTGGGACAGGGAGGTGAAAAACTGTTCTTT. Its protein is CASSLLGQGGEKLFF.

V is TRBV30 and J is TRBJ1-1; no clear D. In germline, CDR1 is GTSNPN, CDR2 SVGIG (reference sequence). Trimming took 1 base from V and 2 from J, leaving 5 bases between them. The CDR3 spans 12 residues. CDR3 bases: TGTGCCTGGAGTGCAGTCAACACTGAAGCTTTCTTT. This gives the protein CAWSAVNTEAFF.